The 10 T cell receptor beta chains in this list originate from one sample, sequenced in a study of CD8 T cells in Susac syndrome. RNA amounts of about 0.45 to 1 ug underwent reverse transcription with random hexamers. MiXCR was run by TCRdb on the immunoSEQ multiplex PCR reads, yielding one entry per CDR3 protein. Here the sample spans a few hundred thousand distinct CDR3 sequences, 80% to 95% being singletons. Material for sequencing was CD4+ T cells from PBMCs. The receptors stem from a human donor with multiple sclerosis.

This clonotype was recorded once. The chain couples TRBV6-5 to TRBJ1-1; maybe TRBD1 (5 bases). Germline loops: CDR1 MNHEY, CDR2 SVGAGI. V dropped 3 bases and J dropped 8 bases, with 16 bases sitting between them. The CDR3 is 14 residues long. For the CDR3, the DNA is TGTGCCAGCAGTTATGGGCAGGGAGGGTTCGAAGCTTTCTTT. It codes for CASSYGQGGFEAFF.

V gene TRBV3-1 combines with J gene TRBJ1-5; possible D gene TRBD1, 5 bases. Germline V CDR1 and CDR2: LGHDT, YNNKEL (reference sequence). CDR3 size: 15 residues. Trimming shortened V by 4 bases and J by 4 bases, and 14 bases separated the two germline ends. This CDR3 reads CASSPGGRENQPQHF. The DNA of the CDR3 is TGTGCCAGCAGCCCCGGGGGAAGGGAGAATCAGCCCCAGCATTTT.

The chain links TRBV18 to TRBJ2-1; D gene ambiguous. In germline, CDR1 is KGHSH, CDR2 LQKENI. V was cut by 1 base and J by 6 bases, with 13 bases left in between. This CDR3 region has 15 residues. The CDR3 protein is CASSPLKGPGNEQFF. CDR3 DNA: TGTGCCAGCTCACCACTTAAGGGTCCTGGCAATGAGCAGTTCTTC. The variable domain in full, with the rest retrieved from reference TRBV18 and TRBJ2-1, is NAGVMQNPRHLVRRRGQEARLRCSPMKGHSHVYWYRQLPEEGLKFMVYLQKENIIDESGMPKERFSAEFPKEGPSILRIQQVVRGDSAAYFCASSPLKGPGNEQFFGPGTRLTVL.

This clonotype occurred once. The rearrangement uses TRBV2 and TRBJ1-4; no firm D call. V was shortened by 8 bases and J by 7 bases, with 17 bases between the two germline ends. The CDR3 contains 14 residues. Germline loops: CDR1 SNHLY, CDR2 FYNNEI. The CDR3 nucleotides read TGTGCCAGCGACCCACAAGGAGGGTTTGAAAAACTGTTTTTT. Residues: CASDPQGGFEKLFF.

This chain uses TRBV20-1 with TRBJ2-1; tentatively, D is TRBD1 (6 bases). Germline assignment: CDR1 DFQATT and CDR2 SNEGSKA (reference sequence). The germline V and J ends were trimmed by 2 bases and 0 bases, with 8 bases remaining between them. The CDR3 has 14 amino acids. The DNA for the CDR3 is TGCAGTGCTAGATCAGGGGTCTCCTACAATGAGCAGTTCTTC. It specifies CSARSGVSYNEQFF.

The rearrangement uses TRBV6-1 and TRBJ1-6, with 8 nucleotides matching TRBD1. CDR1 and CDR2 (germline): MNHNS, SASEGT. This CDR3 is 15 amino acids long. The ends lost 4 bases at V and 3 bases at J; junction bases unmatched: 2. The DNA of the CDR3 is TGTGCCAGCAGTGCGGACAGGGACTATAATTCACCCCTCCACTTT. Translation gives CASSADRDYNSPLHF.

The chain employs TRBV6-1 and TRBJ1-1; D gene uncertain. V was trimmed by 2 bases and J by 1 base, leaving 8 bases between them. The germline gives CDR1 MNHNS, CDR2 SASEGT. The CDR3 totals 14 residues. CDR3 coding DNA: TGTGCCAGCAGTGAAACCGGGAAGAACACTGAAGCTTTCTTT. Protein product: CASSETGKNTEAFF.

The chain is built from TRBV7-3 and TRBJ2-2; the D is unclear. The CDR3 consists of 14 residues. V shed 3 bases and J shed 8 bases, with 13 bases lying between them. Per germline, CDR1 SGHTA and CDR2 FQGTGA. This CDR3 reads CASSFQPPAGELFF. The CDR3 nucleotides are TGTGCCAGCAGCTTTCAACCACCGGCGGGGGAGCTGTTTTTT.

The chain has TRBV29-1 and TRBJ1-2, with 9 bases lining up with TRBD1. The length of the CDR3 is 14 residues. The germline V gene has CDR1 SQVTM and CDR2 ANQGSEA. With V trimmed by 1 base and J by 8 bases, 8 bases remained unmatched. This chain's CDR3 is CSVEVPTGGPGYTF. In DNA, the CDR3 is TGCAGCGTTGAAGTGCCCACAGGGGGCCCAGGCTACACCTTC.

The chain recombines TRBV5-4 with TRBJ1-2; D remains ambiguous. The CDR3 consists of 13 residues. V was cut by 0 bases and J by 7 bases, with 10 bases left in between. CDR1 and CDR2 from the germline V gene are SGHNT and YYREEE (reference sequence). The DNA of the CDR3 is TGTGCCAGCAGCTTGGTGACTTCCGGTGGCTACACCTTC. Translated: CASSLVTSGGYTF.